This T cell receptor beta chain was observed in a study of T-cell reconstitution after alpha-beta-depleted transplantation in children. V gave up 4 bases and J gave up 3 bases; unmatched junction bases: 6. This CDR3 is built from 15 residues. Germline V gives CDR1 KGHDR, CDR2 SFDVKD. The library targeted TCRbeta and was prepared with unique molecular identifiers. TCRdb re-called the PCR reads through MiXCR, storing one row per CDR3 protein. The data contain 350,000 to 450,000 distinct CDR3 sequences, roughly 15% of them singletons. This clonotype was seen a few times. The rearrangement links TRBV24-1 to TRBJ2-5; 8 nucleotides line up with TRBD2. Sequenced here: PBMCs, sampled from the stem cell graft. The sequence came from a human donor who donated a stem cell graft to a child with Fanconi anemia. The chain's CDR3 is CATSDPGSGKETQYF. CDR3 DNA sequence: TGTGCCACCAGTGACCCCGGTAGCGGGAAAGAGACCCAGTACTTC.